This T cell receptor beta chain was found in a study of shared clonotypes between healthy human individuals. Study-wide results and limits: Across subsets, estimated richness was generally greater for naive than for memory populations. Deeper or shallower sequencing was expected to change how clonotypes are shared among donors.

Of note for this clone: Its target is not known. Other DNA sequences in this specimen translate into the identical CDR3.

Genomic DNA belonging to each subset was distributed in equal measure over several immunoSEQ plates. Profiled with immunoSEQ multiplex PCR; TCRdb holds only in-frame clones, not every one. Among 2 million to 2.5 million clones, approximately 93% were seen once, and the ten largest hold under 0.45%. Germline values: CDR1 SEHNR, CDR2 FQNEAQ (reference sequence). V trimming: 5 bases; J trimming: 7 bases; junction bases outside the gene matches: 5. The CDR3 loop spans 13 amino acids. This receptor was obtained from a man younger than 35 in good health. Some clones in this sample may be carry-over from other donors' samples. Sequencing was done on a sample of naive CD4+ T cells from PBMCs. Subset in this sample: CD45RA+ positively selected. The gene calls are TRBV7-9 and TRBJ1-5; TRBD1 aligns across 7 bases. Here the CDR3 reads CASSPTGDQPQHF. The CDR3, as DNA: TGTGCCAGCAGCCCAACAGGGGACCAGCCCCAGCATTTT.